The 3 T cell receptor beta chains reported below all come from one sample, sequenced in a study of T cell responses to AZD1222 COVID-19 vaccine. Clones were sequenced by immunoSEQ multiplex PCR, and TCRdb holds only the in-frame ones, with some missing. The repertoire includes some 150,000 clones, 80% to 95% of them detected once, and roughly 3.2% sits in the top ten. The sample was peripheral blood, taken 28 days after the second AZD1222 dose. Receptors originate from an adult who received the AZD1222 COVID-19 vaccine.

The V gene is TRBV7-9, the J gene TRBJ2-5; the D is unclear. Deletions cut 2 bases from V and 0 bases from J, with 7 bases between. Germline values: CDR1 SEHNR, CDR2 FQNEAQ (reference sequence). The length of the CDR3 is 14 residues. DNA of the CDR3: TGTGCCAGCAGCTTAAGCAAGTACCAAGAGACCCAGTACTTC. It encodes CASSLSKYQETQYF.

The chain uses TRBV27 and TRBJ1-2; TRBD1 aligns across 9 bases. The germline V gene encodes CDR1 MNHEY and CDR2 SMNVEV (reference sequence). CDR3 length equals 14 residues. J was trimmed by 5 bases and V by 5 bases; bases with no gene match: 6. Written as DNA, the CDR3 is TGTGCCAGCAGTGTGACAGGGGGAGGATATGGCTACACCTTC. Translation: CASSVTGGGYGYTF.

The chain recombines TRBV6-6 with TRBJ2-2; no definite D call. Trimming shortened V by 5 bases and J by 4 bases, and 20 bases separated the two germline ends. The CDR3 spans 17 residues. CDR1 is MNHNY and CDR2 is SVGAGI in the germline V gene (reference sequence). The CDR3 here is CASSPPGSGVGTGELFF. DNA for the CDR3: TGTGCCAGCAGTCCGCCTGGGTCTGGTGTAGGCACCGGGGAGCTGTTTTTT.